The 5 T cell receptor beta chains presented below share a single source sample, sequenced in a study of beta chain features in type 1 diabetes. Sequenced material consisted of expressed TCRB transcripts (all of the isolated RNA was reverse transcribed). The data were produced by immunoSEQ multiplex PCR, yet TCRdb's version contains in-frame clones alone and is incomplete. Among 130,000 to 150,000 clones listed, about 7% were seen once. The source material was central memory CD4+ T cells from blood. Receptor source: a woman in her twenties or thirties in good health.

In its sample, this clone was seen a few times. This clone may be a read error of a much larger clone one base away. This sequence joins TRBV6-5 and TRBJ1-1, with D perhaps matching TRBD1 (6 bases). Trimming left V 2 bases short and J 3 bases short, with 7 bases between. Germline assignment: CDR1 MNHEY and CDR2 SVGAGI. The CDR3 runs to 13 residues. The CDR3 sequence is CASSYRTDTEAFF. CDR3 nucleotides: TGTGCCAGCAGTTACCGGACAGACACTGAAGCTTTCTTT.

A few counts support this clone. The chain's CDR3 is CASSWGDTEAFF. The CDR3 nucleotides read TGTGCCAGCAGCTGGGGGGACACTGAAGCTTTCTTT. The genes are TRBV9 and TRBJ1-1, with D maybe TRBD1 (5 bases). Trimming left V 4 bases short and J 3 bases short, with 7 bases between. Germline CDR1 reads SGDLS; CDR2 reads YYNGEE. This CDR3 spans 12 amino acids. Complete variable domain (other parts from reference TRBV9 and TRBJ1-1): DSGVTQTPKHLITATGQRVTLRCSPRSGDLSVYWYQQSLDQGLQFLIQYYNGEERAKGNILERFSAQQFPDLHSELNLSSLELGDSALYFCASSWGDTEAFFGQGTRLTVV.

In the case of this clone: A much bigger clone sits one base away, suggesting this may be a read error. CDR3 sequence: CASSLQGNTEAFF. The CDR3 coding sequence is TGTGCCAGCAGTTTACAGGGGAACACTGAAGCTTTCTTT. This rearrangement joins TRBV6-5 to TRBJ1-1, with D perhaps TRBD1 (6 bases). Trimming shortened V by 4 bases and J by 1 base, and 7 bases separated the two germline ends. This CDR3 comprises 13 residues. Germline V CDR1 and CDR2: MNHEY, SVGAGI.

The chain couples TRBV2 to TRBJ1-1; 7 positions agree with TRBD1. The germline CDR1 and CDR2 sequences are SNHLY and FYNNEI. There are 13 residues in the CDR3. The junction had 4 bases not matched to a gene; V was cut back by 4 bases and J by 5 bases. CDR3 in DNA: TGTGCCAGCAGTGGACAGGGTAGGACTGAAGCTTTCTTT. It encodes CASSGQGRTEAFF.

Comment on this clone: Relative to the germline gene, one junction end is altered; a read error may explain this. This chain links TRBV7-9 with TRBJ2-5, with D hard to call. The CDR3 is made up of 13 amino acids. Germline V CDR1 and CDR2: SEHNR, FQNEAQ (reference sequence). DNA of the CDR3: TGTGCTAGCAGCTCGGTTGCAGGAGAGACCCAGTACTTC. It specifies CASSSVAGETQYF.